Listed below are T cell receptor beta chains from one sample, sequenced in a study of CD8 T cells in ankylosing spondylitis. One entry per CDR3 protein results from TCRdb running MiXCR on the 5' RACE reads. The table shows approximately 300,000 distinct CDR3 sequences, with 15% to 20% occurring only once. The sequencing sample was made of blood, either unsorted or a sorted T cell fraction (not recorded which). The receptor source for this set is a male donor with ankylosing spondylitis or in good health (not recorded which). The CDR3 runs from the conserved cysteine through the conserved F or W. The D gene is left open where the match is weak. Rows give clone size only sometimes, using once, few, many, or a class for an expanded clone.

j_call,v_call,clone_size,d_call,cdr3_nt,cdr3_aa
TRBJ2-5,TRBV12-3/TRBV12-4,many,NA,TGTGCCAGCAGTTTAAAGGGGGAGACCCAGTACTTC,CASSLKGETQYF
TRBJ1-6,TRBV9,NA,NA,TGTGCCAGCAGCGACGGGCTCTATAATTCACCCCTCCACTTT,CASSDGLYNSPLHF
TRBJ2-1,TRBV27,NA,TRBD2,TGCACCAGCAGTCAACCGGGACTAGCACACAATGAGCAGTTCTTC,CTSSQPGLAHNEQFF
TRBJ1-5,TRBV20-1,few,NA,TGCAGTGCTAGGAGGACAAATCAGCCCCAGCATTTT,CSARRTNQPQHF
TRBJ1-5,TRBV10-2,many,TRBD1,TGCGCCAGCAGCCCGACAGGGAGCAGCAATCAGCCCCAGCATTTT,CASSPTGSSNQPQHF
TRBJ2-1,TRBV7-2,NA,TRBD1,TGTGCCAGCAGCTCCCCGGCAGGGGGCTCCTACAATGAGCAGTTCTTC,CASSSPAGGSYNEQFF
TRBJ2-5,TRBV6-1,NA,NA,TGTGCCAGCAGTGAAGGGCGGGATCAAGAGACCCAGTACTTC,CASSEGRDQETQYF
TRBJ2-2,TRBV5-1,few,NA,TGCGCCAGCAGACCTCATCTCGGCACCGGGGAGCTGTTTTTT,CASRPHLGTGELFF
TRBJ2-3,TRBV20-1,few,NA,TGCAGTGCTAGAGGGGCAGTTTACGATACGCAGTATTTT,CSARGAVYDTQYF
TRBJ2-1,TRBV12-3/TRBV12-4,many,NA,TGTGCCAGCAGCCGGGTACAGATTTACAATGAGCAGTTCTTC,CASSRVQIYNEQFF
TRBJ2-3,TRBV7-2,few,NA,TGTGCCAGCAGCTTACTTAGGGGGACAGATACGCAGTATTTT,CASSLLRGTDTQYF
TRBJ1-2,TRBV12-3/TRBV12-4,NA,NA,TGTGCCAGCATCTTCCGGGGGGTGGGTGGCTACACCTTC,CASIFRGVGGYTF
TRBJ1-1,TRBV5-6,many,NA,TGTGCCAGCAGCTTCCAAGGGGGTGCCACTGAAGCTTTCTTT,CASSFQGGATEAFF
TRBJ2-1,TRBV20-1,many,TRBD2,TGCAGTGCTAGAGATAGCGGGAGAAGCCACAATGAGCAGTTCTTC,CSARDSGRSHNEQFF
TRBJ2-3,TRBV3-1,NA,NA,TGTGCCAGCTGCCAAGATGGGGCCGGCACAGATACGCAGTATTTT,CASCQDGAGTDTQYF
TRBJ2-1,TRBV28,NA,TRBD2,TGTGCCAGCACCTACCGGTGGGGACTAGCGGGAGATCTCTCCTACAATGAGCAGTTCTTC,CASTYRWGLAGDLSYNEQFF
TRBJ2-2,TRBV9,few,TRBD2,TGTGCCAGCAGCGCAGTACTAGCGGTGAACACCGGGGAGCTGTTTTTT,CASSAVLAVNTGELFF
TRBJ2-1,TRBV7-6,NA,NA,TGTGCCAGCAGTAACAGGGTCAATGAGCAGTTCTTC,CASSNRVNEQFF
TRBJ1-2,TRBV6-5,NA,NA,TGTGCCAGCAGTTACAGCAGGGCGAAGAACTATGGCTACACCTTC,CASSYSRAKNYGYTF
TRBJ1-5,TRBV18,few,NA,TGTGCCAGCTCCGTTGAGGGCAATCAGCCCCAGCATTTT,CASSVEGNQPQHF
TRBJ1-1,TRBV24-1,many,NA,TGTGCCACCAGTGACGGCGTCACTGAAGCTTTCTTT,CATSDGVTEAFF
TRBJ2-1,TRBV7-2,NA,NA,TGTGCCAGCAGCTTAGTAGCGGCCACCTACAATGAGCAGTTCTTC,CASSLVAATYNEQFF
TRBJ1-2,TRBV12-3/TRBV12-4,NA,NA,TGTGCCAGCAGTCCAGACAGTTCTAACTATGGCTACACCTTC,CASSPDSSNYGYTF
TRBJ1-2,TRBV6-5,NA,NA,TGTGCCAGCAGTTACTCGCGCGTAAACTATGGCTACACCTTC,CASSYSRVNYGYTF
TRBJ1-1,TRBV12-3/TRBV12-4,NA,NA,TGTGCCAGCAGTTTTAGCGGGGGGGGTGAAGCTTTCTTT,CASSFSGGGEAFF
TRBJ2-3,TRBV11-2,NA,NA,TGTGCCAGCAGCTTACAGGGGGGCAGCGCAGATACGCAGTATTTT,CASSLQGGSADTQYF
TRBJ2-1,TRBV11-2,few,NA,TGTGCCAGCAGGGCCCTCAGGGGTTCCTACAATGAGCAGTTCTTC,CASRALRGSYNEQFF
TRBJ1-5,TRBV10-3,few,NA,TGTGCCATCAGTGAGTCTAGGACACCCGATCAGCCCCAGCATTTT,CAISESRTPDQPQHF
TRBJ1-1,TRBV5-5,few,NA,TGTGCCAGCAGCGTAGGCGACGGTGGGGACACTGAAGCTTTCTTT,CASSVGDGGDTEAFF
TRBJ1-2,TRBV20-1,NA,TRBD1,TGCAGTGCTAGACCCTCGACAGGGGGCTTAGGCTATGGCTACACCTTC,CSARPSTGGLGYGYTF
TRBJ2-2,TRBV15,few,TRBD2,TGTGCCACCAGCAGAGATCGGCCTAGCGGTACGAACACCGGGGAGCTGTTTTTT,CATSRDRPSGTNTGELFF
TRBJ2-1,TRBV12-3/TRBV12-4,few,TRBD2,TGTGCCAGCAGCTACAGCGGGGGGGTAAATGAGCAGTTCTTC,CASSYSGGVNEQFF
TRBJ2-2,TRBV7-3,few,NA,TGTGCCAGCAGCTCGACAGTAACCGCCGGGGAGCTGTTTTTT,CASSSTVTAGELFF
TRBJ2-5,TRBV5-1,few,TRBD2,TGCGCCAGCAGTTTTAGCGGGGTAACCCAAGAGACCCAGTACTTC,CASSFSGVTQETQYF
TRBJ2-5,TRBV20-1,NA,TRBD1,TGCAGTGGGACGGACAGGGCCCAGGGGGGGACCCAGTACTTC,CSGTDRAQGGTQYF
TRBJ2-5,TRBV2,NA,TRBD1,TGTGCCAGCAGTGAAGCGCCTGGGACAGGGGGCAGGGAGACCCAGTACTTC,CASSEAPGTGGRETQYF
TRBJ1-5,TRBV9,NA,NA,TGTGCCGGCAGCGCCGGGCCCCCCAATCAGCCCCAGCATTTT,CAGSAGPPNQPQHF
TRBJ2-4,TRBV20-1,many,NA,TGCAGTGCTAACGACCCCTTAGCTAAAAACATTCAGTACTTC,CSANDPLAKNIQYF
TRBJ1-2,TRBV12-3/TRBV12-4,NA,NA,TGTGCCAGCAGTTTATTACTGTACTATGGCTACACCTTC,CASSLLLYYGYTF
TRBJ2-5,TRBV7-6,few,NA,TGTGCCAGCAGCTCAGGGTTCCAAGAGACCCAGTACTTC,CASSSGFQETQYF
TRBJ2-2,TRBV15,many,TRBD1,TGTGCCACCAGCAGAGACCACAGGGGGAACACCGGGGAGCTGTTTTTT,CATSRDHRGNTGELFF
TRBJ2-3,TRBV4-1,few,NA,TGCGCCAGCAGCCAACAGGCCAGCACAGATACGCAGTATTTT,CASSQQASTDTQYF
TRBJ2-1,TRBV12-3/TRBV12-4,few,TRBD2,TGTGCCAGCAGTTTAGGTCTAGCGGGAACTGATGAGCAGTTCTTC,CASSLGLAGTDEQFF
TRBJ1-1,TRBV29-1,NA,NA,TGCAGCGTTGAAGATCGGTACACGAACACTGAAGCTTTCTTT,CSVEDRYTNTEAFF
TRBJ1-4,TRBV12-3/TRBV12-4,NA,NA,TGTGCCAGCAGCCCCAGGGGAATTAGTGAAAAACTGTTTTTT,CASSPRGISEKLFF
TRBJ2-1,TRBV24-1,few,NA,TGTGCCACCAGTGAAATATACACTAATGAGCAGTTCTTC,CATSEIYTNEQFF
TRBJ2-1,TRBV5-1,once,NA,TGCGCCAGCAGCTTCGGGCCGAGGGACAATGAGCAGTTCTTC,CASSFGPRDNEQFF
TRBJ2-4,TRBV20-1,NA,TRBD1,TGCAGTGCCGGGGCGACAGGGGGCGAAATGCACATTCAGTACTTC,CSAGATGGEMHIQYF
TRBJ2-1,TRBV27,few,TRBD2,TGTGCCAGCAGGACTAGCGGGGGGGTCAACAATGAGCAGTTCTTC,CASRTSGGVNNEQFF
TRBJ2-3,TRBV5-1,NA,NA,TGCGCCACCCAGAGGGGGGGAGACGGAGATACGCAGTATTTT,CATQRGGDGDTQYF
TRBJ2-2,TRBV7-6,few,NA,TGTGCCAGCAGCTTAGGCGGACTTCCAGGGACCGGGGAGCTGTTTTTT,CASSLGGLPGTGELFF
TRBJ2-1,TRBV5-1,many,NA,TGCGCCAGCAGCTTCGGAGGGGGATCCTACAATGAGCAGTTCTTC,CASSFGGGSYNEQFF
TRBJ1-1,TRBV5-1,NA,NA,TGCGCCAGCAGCGAGAACGGGGATATGAACACTGAAGCTTTCTTT,CASSENGDMNTEAFF
TRBJ2-5,TRBV15,NA,NA,TGTGCCACCAGCAAGCCCGGGACATCCCTCCGGGAGACCCAGTACTTC,CATSKPGTSLRETQYF